This T cell receptor beta chain comes out of a study of beta chain features in type 1 diabetes. Overall study context: Over all samples combined, 107,917,701 sorted cells were examined. Study conclusions and caveats: In all four CD4+ subsets, TCRB CDR3 length was significantly, moderately reduced in type 1 diabetes.

The CDR3 loop spans 11 amino acids. The V gene's germline CDR1 is DFQATT and CDR2 SNEGSKA (reference sequence). V was shortened by 3 bases and J by 5 bases, with 5 bases between the two germline ends. The investigators reverse transcribed all of the isolated RNA, so they sequenced expressed TCRB transcripts. Data came from immunoSEQ multiplex PCR; TCRdb stores just in-frame clones and leaves some out. The sample records about 160,000 clones, roughly 10% being singletons. This clone was observed at least ten times. Its specificity is unknown. CD4+ naive, central memory, regulatory and stem cell-like memory cells were sorted via CD45RO/CCR7/CD25/CD127/CD95/CD27.

The rearrangement uses TRBV20-1 and TRBJ2-1; D ambiguous. Sequencing input: central memory CD4+ T cells from blood. The receptor was isolated from a woman aged 30 to 39 with type 1 diabetes. Here the CDR3 reads CSASEHNEQFF. The DNA for the CDR3 is TGCAGTGCTAGCGAGCACAATGAGCAGTTCTTC.